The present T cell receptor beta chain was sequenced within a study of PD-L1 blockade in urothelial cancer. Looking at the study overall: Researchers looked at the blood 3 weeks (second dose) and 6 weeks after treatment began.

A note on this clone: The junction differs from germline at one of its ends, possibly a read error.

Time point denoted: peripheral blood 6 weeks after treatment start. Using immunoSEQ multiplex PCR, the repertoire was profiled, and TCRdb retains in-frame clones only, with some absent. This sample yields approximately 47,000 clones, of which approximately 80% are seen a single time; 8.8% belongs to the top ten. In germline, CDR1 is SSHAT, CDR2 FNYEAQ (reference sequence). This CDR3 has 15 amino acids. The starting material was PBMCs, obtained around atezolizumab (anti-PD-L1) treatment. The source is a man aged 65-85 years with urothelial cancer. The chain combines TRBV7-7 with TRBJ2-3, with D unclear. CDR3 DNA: TGTGCTAGCAGCCCACCCGGGTCCGGCACAGATACGCAGTATTTT. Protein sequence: CASSPPGSGTDTQYF.